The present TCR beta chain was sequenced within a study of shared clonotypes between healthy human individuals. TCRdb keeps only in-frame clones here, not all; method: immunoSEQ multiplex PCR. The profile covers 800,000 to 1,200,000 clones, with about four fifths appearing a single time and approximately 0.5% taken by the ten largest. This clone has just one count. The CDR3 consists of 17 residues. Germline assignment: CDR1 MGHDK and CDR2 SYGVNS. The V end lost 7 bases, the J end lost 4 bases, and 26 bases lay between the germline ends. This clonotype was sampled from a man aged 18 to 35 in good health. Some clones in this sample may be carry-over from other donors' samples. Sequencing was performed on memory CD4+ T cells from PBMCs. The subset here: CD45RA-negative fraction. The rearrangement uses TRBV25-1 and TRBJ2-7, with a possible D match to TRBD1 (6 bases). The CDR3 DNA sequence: TGTGCCAGCACCTTACCTGACCGAGCAGGGGAAAGTTACGAGCAGTACTTC. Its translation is CASTLPDRAGESYEQYF.